These 25 T cell receptor beta chains came from one sample sequenced in a study of blood T cell repertoires in COVID-19. Assay used: immunoSEQ multiplex PCR; TCRdb lists only in-frame clones, some missing. Here the sample spans approximately 35,000 clones, 75% to 85% being singletons. The sequenced material came from peripheral blood. The receptors were sampled from a human donor in a cohort sampled during active COVID-19.

The chain employs TRBV28 and TRBJ2-7; TRBD1 agrees at 8 bases. The CDR3 covers 14 residues. CDR1 MDHEN and CDR2 SYDVKM come from the germline V gene. Losses at the gene ends were 4 bases for V and 2 bases for J; bases not matched to a gene: 4. The CDR3 DNA is TGTGCCAGCAGTTCGCCAGGGGGCCCCTACGAGCAGTACTTC. This encodes CASSSPGGPYEQYF. The full variable domain, completed using reference TRBV28 and TRBJ2-7, is DVKVTQSSRYLVKRTGEKVFLECVQDMDHENMFWYRQDPGLGLRLIYFSYDVKMKEKGDIPEGYSVSREKKERFSLILESASTNQTSMYLCASSSPGGPYEQYFGPGTRLTVT.

This chain joins TRBV7-9 and TRBJ1-4; TRBD1 matches 7 bases. V shed 6 bases, J shed 2 bases, and the junction held 6 bases outside the gene matches. The CDR3 spans 15 residues. Per the germline V gene, CDR1 is SEHNR and CDR2 is FQNEAQ (reference sequence). This CDR3 reads CASSPGGVTNEKLFF. CDR3 sequence (DNA): TGTGCCAGCAGTCCAGGGGGTGTTACTAATGAAAAACTGTTTTTT.

The chain employs TRBV9 and TRBJ1-2; D is unclear. The ends were cut back, 10 bases at V and 6 bases at J, with 13 bases in the middle. Germline-derived CDR1 and CDR2 are SGDLS and YYNGEE. CDR3 length: 11 residues. In DNA form, the CDR3 reads TGTGCCTCCGGGGAACTCGATGGCTACACCTTC. Protein: CASGELDGYTF.

The chain joins TRBV5-4 to TRBJ2-2, with a tentative D call TRBD1 (5 bases). CDR3 length equals 13 residues. The germline V gene encodes CDR1 SGHNT and CDR2 YYREEE (reference sequence). The ends were cut back, 2 bases at V and 6 bases at J, with 8 bases in the middle. The CDR3 DNA sequence: TGTGCCAGCAGCTTCCAGGGATCCGGGGAGCTGTTTTTT. Its protein is CASSFQGSGELFF.

The table lists this clone with many counts. This chain connects TRBV6-5 to TRBJ1-2; the match to TRBD1 covers 9 bases. This CDR3 has 13 residues. Germline V CDR1 and CDR2: MNHEY, SVGAGI. After removal of 6 bases from V and 6 bases from J, the junction contained 5 bases not matched to a gene. The DNA of the CDR3 is TGTGCCAGCAGAACACAGGGGGCACATGGCTACACCTTC. It yields the protein CASRTQGAHGYTF.

The V and J genes are TRBV12-5 and TRBJ2-6; 8 bases line up with TRBD1. With 3 bases clipped from V and 1 base from J, the junction kept 5 bases outside the gene matches. CDR3 size: 17 residues. CDR1 and CDR2 from the germline V gene are LGHNT and FRNRAP. CDR3 protein: CASGLTGGRSGANVLTF. CDR3 nucleotides: TGTGCTAGTGGTTTAACAGGGGGTCGGTCTGGGGCCAACGTCCTGACTTTC.

The J gene is TRBJ2-5, the V gene TRBV18; 8 positions match TRBD1. V lost 4 bases and J lost 2; bases outside the gene matches: 3. Germline V gene lookup returns CDR1 KGHSH and CDR2 LQKENI. This CDR3 region has 14 residues. CDR3 sequence (DNA): TGTGCCAGCTCACACGGGACAGGACAAGAGACCCAGTACTTC. Its translation: CASSHGTGQETQYF.

The V and J genes are TRBV3-1 (or the pseudogene TRBV3-2) and TRBJ2-7; D is ambiguous. CDR1 and CDR2 (germline): LGHDT, YNNKEL (reference sequence). V lost 2 bases to trimming and J lost 6 bases, with 8 bases between them. The CDR3 totals 12 residues. CDR3 nucleotides: TGTGCCAGCAGCCAAACGGAGTTCGAGCAGTACTTC. As protein: CASSQTEFEQYF.

This rearrangement joins TRBV4-2 to TRBJ2-2; no reliable D call. This CDR3 region has 15 residues. V lost 0 bases, J lost 1 base, and 6 bases lay in between. Germline V CDR1 and CDR2: LGHNA, YNFKEQ. CDR3 coding DNA: TGTGCCAGCAGCCAAGATCCAATGAACACCGGGGAGCTGTTTTTT. Protein product: CASSQDPMNTGELFF.

The chain combines TRBV7-9 with TRBJ2-7, with a weak D call TRBD2 (6 bases). The germline CDR1 and CDR2 sequences are SEHNR and FQNEAQ (reference sequence). V was cut by 0 bases and J by 3 bases, with 9 bases left in between. The CDR3 is made up of 14 amino acids. CDR3 sequence reads: CASSLAGGIYEQYF. The CDR3 DNA is TGTGCCAGCAGCTTAGCGGGGGGAATCTACGAGCAGTACTTC.

The chain uses TRBV5-1 and TRBJ1-1; 11 nucleotides agree with TRBD1. J lost 3 bases, V lost 7 bases, and 2 bases had no gene match. Germline assignment: CDR1 SGHRS and CDR2 YFSETQ. CDR3 length equals 13 residues. The CDR3: CASLGQGDTEAFF. CDR3 coding DNA: TGCGCCAGCTTGGGACAGGGGGACACTGAAGCTTTCTTT.

The chain combines TRBV28 with TRBJ1-1, with TRBD1 as a possible D gene (6 bases). V lost 10 bases, J lost 7 bases, and 22 bases lay in between. The CDR3 has 14 residues. CDR1 and CDR2 (germline): MDHEN, SYDVKM. In DNA form, the CDR3 reads TGTGCCACCATAGGGGGGGGCAGGGCCGATGAAGCTTTCTTT. Encoded protein: CATIGGGRADEAFF.

This clone was found a few times. The chain recombines TRBV4-3 with TRBJ2-3; 10 nucleotides align to TRBD1. The CDR3 consists of 16 residues. Looked up from germline, CDR1 is LGHNA and CDR2 is YSLEER. The V and J ends lost 4 bases and 3 bases, in that order; junction bases with no gene match: 7. CDR3 residues: CASSLDRGRGTDTQYF. The CDR3 DNA follows: TGCGCCAGCAGCCTCGACAGGGGGCGGGGGACAGATACGCAGTATTTT.

The chain couples TRBV7-9 to TRBJ2-7, with D perhaps TRBD1 (6 bases). CDR3 size: 14 residues. V was cut by 1 base and J by 4 bases, with 11 bases left in between. Germline loops: CDR1 SEHNR, CDR2 FQNEAQ (reference sequence). The CDR3 nucleotides read TGTGCCAGCAGCTTAGTACAGGGCGCATACGAGCAGTACTTC. Translating it yields CASSLVQGAYEQYF. The variable domain in full, with the rest retrieved from reference TRBV7-9 and TRBJ2-7, is DTGVSQNPRHKITKRGQNVTFRCDPISEHNRLYWYRQTLGQGPEFLTYFQNEAQLEKSRLLSDRFSAERPKGSFSTLEIQRTEQGDSAMYLCASSLVQGAYEQYFGPGTRLTVT.

The chain links TRBV30 to TRBJ1-1, with D perhaps TRBD1 (6 bases). V was clipped by 0 bases and J by 7 bases, with 9 bases between them. Germline values: CDR1 GTSNPN, CDR2 SVGIG (reference sequence). The CDR3 spans 12 residues. The CDR3 loop is CAWSVGGFEAFF. Written as DNA, the CDR3 is TGTGCCTGGAGTGTAGGGGGATTTGAAGCTTTCTTT.

V gene TRBV2 combines with J gene TRBJ2-2, with TRBD2 matching 13 bases. The CDR3 is 15 residues long. The trim removed 6 bases at V and 7 bases at J, leaving 5 bases unmatched. Germline assignment: CDR1 SNHLY and CDR2 FYNNEI. In DNA form, the CDR3 reads TGTGCCAGCAGGGGACTAGCGGGGAAGAGCGGGGAGCTGTTTTTT. It yields the protein CASRGLAGKSGELFF. Looking up the rest from reference TRBV2 and TRBJ2-2 gives the full variable domain: EPEVTQTPSHQVTQMGQEVILRCVPISNHLYFYWYRQILGQKVEFLVSFYNNEISEKSEIFDDQFSVERPDGSNFTLKIRSTKLEDSAMYFCASRGLAGKSGELFFGEGSRLTVL.

The chain uses TRBV4-3 and TRBJ2-2; 7 nucleotides line up with TRBD1. Per germline, CDR1 LGHNA and CDR2 YSLEER. The V gene end was trimmed by 0 bases and the J gene end by 7 bases; junction bases not matched to a gene: 5. The CDR3 length is 15 residues. The CDR3 here is CASSQEGQVVGELFF. CDR3 DNA: TGCGCCAGCAGCCAAGAAGGACAGGTTGTCGGGGAGCTGTTTTTT.

The chain carries TRBV6-2 or TRBV6-3 and TRBJ2-7; tentatively, D is TRBD1 (5 bases). Trimming pared 4 bases from V and 0 bases from J, leaving 10 bases between. Germline V CDR1 and CDR2: MNHEY, SVGEGT. The CDR3 covers 14 residues. For the CDR3, the DNA is TGTGCCAGCAGTTCCGGACACCGCTCCTACGAGCAGTACTTC. This gives the protein CASSSGHRSYEQYF.

The V call is TRBV3-1 (or the pseudogene TRBV3-2), the J call TRBJ2-2; a weak D match, TRBD2 (6 bases). There are 16 residues in the CDR3. Germline V gene data show CDR1 as LGHDT and CDR2 as YNNKEL (reference sequence). Trimming took off 6 bases at V and 6 bases at J, with 20 bases between the two ends. The DNA of the CDR3 is TGTGCCAGCAGTTACTGGGCGGGGCCGAGGGCCGGGGAGCTGTTTTTT. Translation: CASSYWAGPRAGELFF.

In nucleotides, the CDR3 is TGTGCCAGCAGCCAAGAACACCCGAACACTGAAGCTTTCTTT. Translating it yields CASSQEHPNTEAFF. The rearrangement joins TRBV14 to TRBJ1-1; unclear D gene. Germline V gene data show CDR1 as SGHDN and CDR2 as FVKESK. V was pared by 0 bases and J by 1 base, with 6 bases between. The CDR3 contains 14 residues.

J is TRBJ2-3 and V is TRBV5-1; 8 bases fit TRBD1. This CDR3 is 15 amino acids long. Looked up from germline, CDR1 is SGHRS and CDR2 is YFSETQ. V gave up 1 base and J gave up 0 bases; unmatched junction bases: 1. In nucleotides, the CDR3 is TGCGCCAGCAGCTTGCAGGGGGCTAGCACAGATACGCAGTATTTT. It translates to CASSLQGASTDTQYF.

J is TRBJ2-1 and V is TRBV3-1 (or the pseudogene TRBV3-2); TRBD1 agrees at 8 bases. CDR1 is LGHDT, CDR2 YNNKEL, per germline (reference sequence). The CDR3 has 16 residues. J lost 3 bases, V lost 3 bases, and 7 bases had no gene match. CDR3 nucleotide sequence: TGTGCCAGCAGCCATATCGGGGACAGGTTCTACAATGAGCAGTTCTTC. Its protein product is CASSHIGDRFYNEQFF.

CDR3 amino acids: CASREPGQANSPLHF. CDR3 DNA: TGTGCCAGCAGGGAGCCGGGACAGGCCAATTCACCCCTCCACTTT. The chain combines TRBV2 with TRBJ1-6, with 8 positions matching TRBD1. This CDR3 region has 15 residues. From germline, CDR1 is SNHLY and CDR2 FYNNEI. Trimming removed 6 bases from V and 7 bases from J; junction bases left unmatched: 8.

This clone appeared a single time. The V gene is TRBV3-1 (or the pseudogene TRBV3-2), the J gene TRBJ1-2, with D possibly TRBD1 on 6 matching bases. The germline V gene encodes CDR1 LGHDT and CDR2 YNNKEL (reference sequence). V was pared by 3 bases and J by 6 bases, with 17 bases between. This CDR3 has 15 amino acids. CDR3 amino acids: CASSQVTGFGHGYTF. The CDR3 DNA reads TGTGCCAGCAGCCAGGTCACAGGGTTTGGTCATGGCTACACCTTC.

The chain employs TRBV11-2 and TRBJ1-1; 7 nucleotides align to TRBD1. Trimming cost V 5 bases and J 8 bases; bases outside gene matches: 11. The CDR3 runs 14 residues. Germline CDR1 is SGHAT and CDR2 is FQNNGV. CDR3 amino acids: CASSPRGGRGEAFF. The CDR3 DNA reads TGTGCCAGCAGCCCAAGGGGAGGCAGGGGGGAAGCTTTCTTT.